The clone carrying this T cell receptor beta chain has ten or more counts. This sample was included in a study of T cells of healthy individuals. Germline CDR1 GTSNPN, CDR2 SVGIG (reference sequence). V lost 1 base and J 0 bases, leaving 13 bases between the germline ends. The CDR3 covers 15 residues. MiXCR, run by TCRdb on the 5' RACE reads, gives a single entry per CDR3 protein. The sample records around 63,000 distinct CDR3 sequences, around 16% being singletons. The receptor comes from a human donor in good health. The chain employs TRBV30 and TRBJ2-7; TRBD2 is a possible D gene (5 bases). The CDR3 is CAWSAQVLASYEQYF. The CDR3 DNA reads TGTGCCTGGAGTGCCCAGGTCCTAGCCTCCTACGAGCAGTACTTC.